The 28 T cell receptor beta chains in this list originate from one sample, sequenced in a study of siplizumab effects on memory and regulatory T cells. The table came from immunoSEQ multiplex PCR; TCRdb's copy has only in-frame clones and leaves some out. The data contain roughly 100,000 clones, under 95% of them singletons. The sequenced sample was CD4+ T cells sorted from blood. These receptors all come from a human donor in good health.

This clone has just a few counts. The J gene is TRBJ2-3, the V gene TRBV20-1; D ambiguous. V lost 5 bases and J lost 1, with 1 base in between. The CDR3 runs to 10 residues. Germline-derived CDR1 and CDR2 are DFQATT and SNEGSKA (reference sequence). The CDR3 nucleotides read TGCAGTGCTGGCACAGATACGCAGTATTTT. It encodes CSAGTDTQYF.

The rearrangement joins TRBV11-3 to TRBJ2-7; 7 nucleotides line up with TRBD1. The junction had 10 bases not matched to a gene; V was cut back by 5 bases and J by 3 bases. This CDR3 has 15 residues. The germline V gene encodes CDR1 SGHNT and CDR2 YENEEA. The CDR3 DNA sequence: TGTGCCAGCAGCCCCCTAGGGGGCGTTGACTACGAGCAGTACTTC. Translation gives CASSPLGGVDYEQYF.

The rearrangement uses TRBV6-6 and TRBJ1-6; 9 bases line up with TRBD1. The CDR3 is 13 residues long. In germline, CDR1 is MNHNY, CDR2 SVGAGI (reference sequence). The trim removed 8 bases at V and 7 bases at J, leaving 3 bases unmatched. In DNA, the CDR3 is TGTGCCAGCCTCGGACAGGGGAATTCACCCCTCCACTTT. Encoded protein: CASLGQGNSPLHF.

The chain links TRBV5-4 to TRBJ2-2; unclear D gene. Trimming took 4 bases from V and 2 from J, leaving 18 bases between them. This CDR3 is built from 17 residues. Germline CDR1 is SGHNT and CDR2 is YYREEE (reference sequence). CDR3 DNA: TGTGCCAGCAGCCCCCCTTGGGGTAGCTTAAACACCGGGGAGCTGTTTTTT. The encoded protein is CASSPPWGSLNTGELFF.

The rearrangement joins TRBV12-2 to TRBJ2-5. TRBV12-2 is assigned pseudogene status. The CDR3 is 20 amino acids. CDR3 residues: CASRLKRAGTPGQRQETQYF. The CDR3 DNA is TGTGCAAGTCGCTTAAAGCGGGCCGGGACTCCGGGACAACGACAAGAGACCCAGTACTTC.

This clone has only a few counts. The same CDR3 arises from other DNA sequences in this sample as well. The chain employs TRBV5-1 and TRBJ2-5; D unresolved. The CDR3 is 11 residues long. Looked up from germline, CDR1 is SGHRS and CDR2 is YFSETQ. V gave up 0 bases and J gave up 5 bases, with 2 bases separating them. Here the CDR3 reads CASSLEETQYF. Here the CDR3 DNA reads TGCGCCAGCAGCTTGGAGGAGACCCAGTACTTC.

The V call is TRBV10-2, the J call TRBJ2-5; D uncertain. Germline loops: CDR1 WSHSY, CDR2 SAAADI. The CDR3 is 12 residues long. Trimming shortened V by 2 bases and J by 3 bases, and 4 bases separated the two germline ends. The CDR3 sequence: CASSETKETQYF. For the CDR3, the DNA is TGCGCCAGCAGTGAGACTAAAGAGACCCAGTACTTC.

The rearrangement joins TRBV19 to TRBJ1-2, with TRBD1 identical over 9 bases. This CDR3 is built from 14 residues. CDR1 is LNHDA and CDR2 is SQIVND in the germline V gene (reference sequence). Losses at the gene ends were 6 bases for V and 4 bases for J; bases not matched to a gene: 6. CDR3 region: CASRGTGYAYGYTF. DNA of the CDR3: TGTGCCAGTAGGGGGACAGGGTACGCCTATGGCTACACCTTC.

The J gene is TRBJ2-6, the V gene TRBV5-6; the D is unclear. The CDR3 length is 17 residues. Deletions cut 5 bases from V and 0 bases from J, with 15 bases between. Germline V lookup: CDR1 SGHDT, CDR2 YYEEEE. This CDR3 reads CASRPTFSPSGANVLTF. The CDR3, as DNA: TGTGCCAGCAGACCGACGTTTTCTCCCTCTGGGGCCAACGTCCTGACTTTC.

The J gene is TRBJ2-2, the V gene TRBV30, with TRBD1 as a possible D gene (6 bases). V was trimmed by 0 bases and J by 6 bases, leaving 11 bases between them. Germline V gene data show CDR1 as GTSNPN and CDR2 as SVGIG (reference sequence). CDR3 length: 14 amino acids. The CDR3: CAWSVLGGSGELFF. In DNA form, the CDR3 reads TGTGCCTGGAGTGTACTTGGGGGCTCCGGGGAGCTGTTTTTT. The full variable domain, with the rest looked up from reference TRBV30 and TRBJ2-2, is SQTIHQWPATLVQPVGSPLSLECTVEGTSNPNLYWYRQAAGRGLQLLFYSVGIGQISSEVPQNLSASRPQDRQFILSSKKLLLSDSGFYLCAWSVLGGSGELFFGEGSRLTVL.

The chain uses TRBV5-1 and TRBJ2-5; D not resolved. Germline CDR1 reads SGHRS; CDR2 reads YFSETQ. Between the trimmed V and J ends, which lost 2 bases and 4 bases, there was a span of 12 bases. CDR3 length equals 14 residues. CDR3 loop: CASSFGRKLETQYF. The DNA of the CDR3 is TGCGCCAGCAGCTTCGGCAGAAAATTAGAGACCCAGTACTTC.

The chain couples TRBV6-1 to TRBJ2-1; TRBD1 agrees at 7 bases. The CDR3 sequence is 12 residues long. Germline CDR1 is MNHNS and CDR2 is SASEGT. V shed 7 bases and J 10 bases; nucleotides not matched to a gene: 7. The CDR3 loop reads CASNDREREQFF. CDR3 bases: TGTGCCAGCAACGACAGGGAACGGGAGCAGTTCTTC.

This sequence joins TRBV9 and TRBJ2-7; 7 bases line up with TRBD2. The CDR3 sequence is 16 residues long. Germline V CDR1 and CDR2: SGDLS, YYNGEE. With V trimmed by 0 bases and J by 4 bases, 10 bases remained unmatched. CDR3 in amino acids: CASSVAPGTKIYEQYF. DNA for the CDR3: TGTGCCAGCAGCGTAGCCCCCGGGACTAAAATATACGAGCAGTACTTC.

The chain combines TRBV5-5 with TRBJ2-2, with 12 bases identical to TRBD1. There are 16 residues in the CDR3. With V trimmed by 4 bases and J by 5 bases, 6 bases remained unmatched. Germline CDR1 and CDR2: SGHKS and YYEKEE (reference sequence). The CDR3, as DNA: TGTGCCAGCAGCAAGGGGACAGGGGGCGCGACCGGGGAGCTGTTTTTT. It specifies CASSKGTGGATGELFF.

The V and J genes are TRBV11-2 and TRBJ2-1; 12 bases line up with TRBD2. V was pared by 4 bases and J by 6 bases, with 7 bases of the junction left unmatched. The CDR3 loop spans 16 amino acids. Germline values: CDR1 SGHAT, CDR2 FQNNGV. The CDR3 spells CASSSRLAGVVNEQFF. As DNA, the CDR3 is TGTGCCAGCAGCTCCCGACTAGCGGGAGTAGTCAATGAGCAGTTCTTC.

The rearrangement joins TRBV7-2 to TRBJ2-7; D uncertain. V was pared by 2 bases and J by 1 base, with 9 bases between. Germline loops: CDR1 SGHTA, CDR2 FQGNSA. The CDR3 is made up of 14 amino acids. In DNA, the CDR3 is TGTGCCAGCAGCTTAAATCCAACGTCCTACGAGCAGTACTTC. Its translation: CASSLNPTSYEQYF.

V and J are TRBV6-5 and TRBJ1-4; D unresolved. The CDR3 is 13 residues long. CDR1 and CDR2 (germline): MNHEY, SVGAGI. Trimming cost V 3 bases and J 8 bases, with 10 bases left between them. The CDR3: CASSYRANEKLFF. CDR3 DNA: TGTGCCAGCAGTTATAGGGCGAACGAAAAACTGTTTTTT.

This clone was recorded once. This chain uses TRBV7-9 with TRBJ2-5; 13 nucleotides line up with TRBD2. This CDR3 comprises 16 residues. Germline V gene sequence: CDR1 SEHNR, CDR2 FQNEAQ (reference sequence). Trimming at V came to 6 bases and at J to 2 bases, leaving 6 bases not matched to a gene. The DNA for the CDR3 is TGTGCCAGCAGACTTCCGGGACTAGCGGGGCAAGAGACCCAGTACTTC. As protein: CASRLPGLAGQETQYF.

The chain has TRBV6-1 and TRBJ2-7; D unresolved. Germline-derived CDR1 and CDR2 are MNHNS and SASEGT. Trimming removed 8 bases at V and 4 bases at J, with 6 bases between. This CDR3 is built from 10 residues. CDR3 loop: CASGRYEQYF. The CDR3 nucleotides are TGTGCCAGCGGAAGATACGAGCAGTACTTC.

The V and J genes are TRBV2 and TRBJ1-1, with 7 positions matching TRBD1. The CDR3 length is 11 residues. After removal of 8 bases from V and 11 bases from J, the junction contained 8 bases not matched to a gene. Germline CDR1 is SNHLY and CDR2 is FYNNEI. In DNA, the CDR3 is TGTGCCAGCCGACAGGGTCCCCGGGCTTTCTTT. Translating gives CASRQGPRAFF.

The V and J genes are TRBV10-3 and TRBJ2-1; D gene ambiguous. The germline CDR1 and CDR2 sequences are ENHRY and SYGVKD. V gave up 3 bases and J gave up 0 bases, with 9 bases separating them. This CDR3 is 15 amino acids long. CDR3 sequence reads: CAISDHRSSYNEQFF. The CDR3 coding sequence is TGTGCCATCAGTGATCACCGAAGCTCCTACAATGAGCAGTTCTTC.

V and J are TRBV7-8 and TRBJ2-7; 8 nucleotides agree with TRBD1. The CDR3 loop spans 14 amino acids. Germline values: CDR1 SGHVS, CDR2 FQNEAQ. J gave up 2 bases and V 5 bases, and 5 bases lay outside the gene matches. The CDR3 spells CASSLRDRTYEQYF. The CDR3 region has the DNA TGTGCCAGCAGCCTTCGGGACAGGACCTACGAGCAGTACTTC. Full variable domain (remainder filled in from reference TRBV7-8 and TRBJ2-7): GAGVSQSPRYKVAKRGQDVALRCDPISGHVSLFWYQQALGQGPEFLTYFQNEAQLDKSGLPSDRFFAERPEGSVSTLKIQRTQQEDSAVYLCASSLRDRTYEQYFGPGTRLTVT.

J is TRBJ2-7 and V is TRBV5-1; 9 positions match TRBD1. The CDR3 totals 14 residues. J was trimmed by 5 bases and V by 4 bases; bases with no gene match: 7. Germline CDR1 reads SGHRS; CDR2 reads YFSETQ. The CDR3 sequence: CASSLGQGSHEQYF. The CDR3 DNA follows: TGCGCCAGCAGCCTTGGACAGGGGAGCCACGAGCAGTACTTC.

On this clone itself: Additional DNA sequences in this sample encode the identical CDR3. The chain links TRBV19 to TRBJ2-7, with D tentatively TRBD1 (5 bases). V was shortened by 3 bases and J by 0 bases, with 6 bases between the two germline ends. Looked up from germline, CDR1 is LNHDA and CDR2 is SQIVND (reference sequence). This CDR3 is built from 13 residues. The CDR3 nucleotides read TGTGCCAGTAGTATCGGACACTCCTACGAGCAGTACTTC. Its protein is CASSIGHSYEQYF.

The chain joins TRBV30 to TRBJ2-5; no clear D gene. The CDR3 sequence is 13 residues long. The V gene's germline CDR1 is GTSNPN and CDR2 SVGIG (reference sequence). V was cut by 0 bases and J by 2 bases, with 7 bases left in between. The CDR3 region is CAWSVQKQETQYF. CDR3 coding DNA: TGTGCCTGGAGTGTTCAAAAACAAGAGACCCAGTACTTC.

A single count supports this clone. The genes are TRBV18 and TRBJ1-4; D gene ambiguous. CDR3 size: 14 residues. Trimming left V 0 bases short and J 5 bases short, with 7 bases between. Germline V lookup: CDR1 KGHSH, CDR2 LQKENI. CDR3 loop: CASSPPRGNEKLFF. DNA of the CDR3: TGTGCCAGCTCACCACCGCGAGGGAATGAAAAACTGTTTTTT. Using reference TRBV18 and TRBJ1-4 for the parts outside the CDR3, the full variable domain is NAGVMQNPRHLVRRRGQEARLRCSPMKGHSHVYWYRQLPEEGLKFMVYLQKENIIDESGMPKERFSAEFPKEGPSILRIQQVVRGDSAAYFCASSPPRGNEKLFFGSGTQLSVL.

This chain connects TRBV5-1 to TRBJ2-2; 7 nucleotides line up with TRBD1. The junction had 11 bases not matched to a gene; V was cut back by 2 bases and J by 7 bases. The CDR3 spans 16 residues. In germline, CDR1 is SGHRS, CDR2 YFSETQ. DNA for the CDR3: TGCGCCAGCAGCTTCGGGGCGACAGGGAGCGTCGGGGAGCTGTTTTTT. The encoded protein is CASSFGATGSVGELFF.

The CDR3 loop is CASSSARGSNYGYTF. The CDR3 DNA follows: TGTGCCAGCAGCTCCGCCAGGGGCTCCAACTATGGCTACACCTTC. The chain uses TRBV7-9 and TRBJ1-2, with a tentative D call TRBD1 (6 bases). This CDR3 is built from 15 residues. The V gene lost 4 bases and the J gene lost 2 bases, with 14 bases spanning the gap. CDR1 is SEHNR, CDR2 FQNEAQ, per germline (reference sequence). The entire variable domain, with the rest obtained from reference TRBV7-9 and TRBJ1-2, is as follows: DTGVSQNPRHKITKRGQNVTFRCDPISEHNRLYWYRQTLGQGPEFLTYFQNEAQLEKSRLLSDRFSAERPKGSFSTLEIQRTEQGDSAMYLCASSSARGSNYGYTFGSGTRLTVV.